The 14 T cell receptor beta chains listed next were all sequenced from one sample in a study of T cell changes during pregnancy in multiple sclerosis. The protocol was immunoSEQ multiplex PCR, while the TCRdb copy is restricted to in-frame clones and leaves out a portion. This table holds about 44,000 clones, 95% to 97% found once. The sequenced sample was peripheral blood, obtained in the second trimester of pregnancy. These receptors all stem from a female donor with multiple sclerosis, enrolled in a pregnancy study.

The chain uses TRBV9 and TRBJ2-7, with no clear D. Per germline, CDR1 SGDLS and CDR2 YYNGEE. This CDR3 spans 15 amino acids. V lost 0 bases and J 6 bases, leaving 16 bases between the germline ends. Written as DNA, the CDR3 is TGTGCCAGCAGCGTAGCTGGAGAGTGGCCCGCCGAGCAGTACTTC. Residues: CASSVAGEWPAEQYF.

The CDR3 spells CASRRTSGRAGTDTQYF. The CDR3 DNA is TGTGCAAGTCGCCGGACTAGCGGGAGGGCCGGGACAGATACGCAGTATTTT. V usage is TRBV12-2 and J usage is TRBJ2-3; TRBD2, the table's D call, lacks a check against the DNA. TRBV12-2 is termed a pseudogene. This CDR3 is built from 17 residues.

The chain joins TRBV19 to TRBJ2-7, with TRBD1 matching over 10 bases. The V segment lost 1 base and the J segment 5 bases; nucleotides outside the gene matches: 8. The CDR3 spans 16 residues. The germline gives CDR1 LNHDA, CDR2 SQIVND (reference sequence). CDR3 nucleotide sequence: TGTGCCAGTAGTATAGCGGCGGGACAGGGGAGCCACGAGCAGTACTTC. It specifies CASSIAAGQGSHEQYF.

CDR3 DNA: TGTGCCAGCAGACTCAGTGACAGGGGGCGTCAAGAGACCCAGTACTTC. Its translation: CASRLSDRGRQETQYF. The chain links TRBV27 to TRBJ2-5, with 10 bases fitting TRBD1. The V segment lost 6 bases and the J segment 2 bases; nucleotides outside the gene matches: 9. Germline V gene sequence: CDR1 MNHEY, CDR2 SMNVEV (reference sequence). The CDR3 runs 16 residues.

The chain carries TRBV2 and TRBJ2-3, with 8 bases identical to TRBD1. This CDR3 is built from 15 residues. Trimming cost V 5 bases and J 0 bases; bases outside gene matches: 4. Germline V gene data show CDR1 as SNHLY and CDR2 as FYNNEI. The CDR3 reads CASSRTGTSTDTQYF. CDR3 bases: TGTGCCAGCAGTCGGACAGGGACTAGCACAGATACGCAGTATTTT.

J is TRBJ1-5 and V is TRBV7-2; D call uncertain. Trimming took 7 bases from V and 2 from J, leaving 12 bases between them. The length of the CDR3 is 14 residues. The germline V gene has CDR1 SGHTA and CDR2 FQGNSA. The chain's CDR3 is CASTPGSGNQPQHF. CDR3 in DNA: TGTGCCAGCACCCCAGGATCGGGCAATCAGCCCCAGCATTTT.

The V gene is TRBV10-3, the J gene TRBJ1-1, with 10 bases matching TRBD1. Germline V CDR1 and CDR2: ENHRY, SYGVKD. The V segment lost 11 bases and the J segment 6 bases; nucleotides outside the gene matches: 12. The CDR3 has 14 amino acids. The CDR3 DNA sequence: TGTGCCTCTTCGACAGGGGGCGCATTCTCTGAAGCTTTCTTT. Amino acid sequence: CASSTGGAFSEAFF.

In its sample, this clone was seen once. CDR3 residues: CASSSYGEAFF. The CDR3 coding sequence is TGTGCCAGCAGCTCCTACGGGGAGGCTTTCTTT. This chain connects TRBV7-8 to TRBJ1-1; D unresolved. The germline V and J ends were trimmed by 4 bases and 11 bases, with 11 bases remaining between them. This CDR3 region has 11 residues. Looked up from germline, CDR1 is SGHVS and CDR2 is FQNEAQ.

This clone showed up just once. V and J are TRBV11-1 and TRBJ1-3; possibly TRBD1 for D (6 bases). The V gene lost 7 bases and the J gene lost 0 bases, with 10 bases spanning the gap. CDR1 is SGHAT and CDR2 is FQDESV in the germline V gene (reference sequence). CDR3 length: 14 residues. The CDR3 DNA reads TGTGCCAGCATGAGGGGGAGCTCTGGAAACACCATATATTTT. The encoded protein is CASMRGSSGNTIYF.

The genes are TRBV6-4 and TRBJ1-1; maybe TRBD1 (6 bases). The germline V and J ends were trimmed by 4 bases and 3 bases, with 12 bases remaining between them. CDR1 and CDR2 (germline): MRHNA, SNTAGT. The CDR3 is 14 residues long. Here the CDR3 reads CASSVEGGDTEAFF. CDR3 coding DNA: TGTGCCAGCAGTGTGGAGGGGGGGGACACTGAAGCTTTCTTT.

This chain links TRBV29-1 with TRBJ1-3; D gene uncertain. Germline CDR1 SQVTM, CDR2 ANQGSEA. This CDR3 is built from 13 residues. Deletions cut 3 bases from V and 0 bases from J, with 6 bases between. The CDR3 region is CSVEENSGNTIYF. The CDR3 DNA is TGCAGCGTTGAGGAGAACTCTGGAAACACCATATATTTT.

V gene TRBV5-4 combines with J gene TRBJ1-2, with TRBD1 matching over 7 bases. From germline, CDR1 is SGHNT and CDR2 YYREEE (reference sequence). V shed 1 base, J shed 4 bases, and the junction held 4 bases outside the gene matches. This CDR3 spans 14 amino acids. CDR3 DNA: TGTGCCAGCAGCTTGACAGGGGATATCTATGGCTACACCTTC. This codes for CASSLTGDIYGYTF.

This chain uses TRBV10-2 with TRBJ2-5; D is unclear. Germline-derived CDR1 and CDR2 are WSHSY and SAAADI. V was trimmed by 4 bases and J by 5 bases, leaving 11 bases between them. The CDR3 length is 13 residues. CDR3 loop: CASSVWQWETQYF. CDR3 sequence (DNA): TGCGCCAGCAGTGTTTGGCAATGGGAGACCCAGTACTTC.

This CDR3 reads CASSPEWREARGTDTQYF. CDR3 nucleotide sequence: TGTGCCAGCTCACCCGAGTGGCGGGAGGCACGAGGCACAGATACGCAGTATTTT. This chain links TRBV18 with TRBJ2-3, with 8 bases lining up with TRBD2. V gave up 3 bases and J gave up 1 base; unmatched junction bases: 12. The CDR3 has 18 residues. Germline CDR1 reads KGHSH; CDR2 reads LQKENI.